This TCR beta chain derives from a study of cytomegalovirus exposure and HLA in healthy donors. Study-wide results and limits: A link between a missense DCLRE1C variant and TCR beta V- and J-gene trimming emerged from a later analysis. The dataset shows that most TCR sequences were rare, while some public TCRs occurred in many donors.

60 Vbeta and 13 Jbeta primers were used in PCR. Data came from immunoSEQ multiplex PCR; TCRdb stores just in-frame clones and leaves some out. The sample includes about 140,000 clones, more than 60% seen only once; the top ten take 2.8%. As regards this clone: Its antigen is currently unknown.

Regarding donors, all were healthy bone marrow donors. The receptor comes from a male donor in good health and CMV-seronegative. Sequenced: PBMCs.

DNA for the CDR3: TGTGCCAGCAGTTTAGTAGCCGGGACAGGGGGTCCGGCTTTTCAGTTCTTC. Encoded protein: CASSLVAGTGGPAFQFF. This chain connects TRBV27 to TRBJ2-1; TRBD1 matches at 11 bases. Trimming cost V 2 bases and J 13 bases; bases outside gene matches: 16. Germline CDR1 and CDR2: MNHEY and SMNVEV (reference sequence). The CDR3 length is 17 residues.